These 14 T cell receptor beta chains originate from one sample sequenced in a study of graft-versus-host responses after intestinal transplantation. TCRdb's table, derived via immunoSEQ multiplex PCR, lists solely in-frame clones and lacks some. The sample contains about 66,000 clones, 90% of which appear only once. Their cognate antigens are unknown. The sample in question was unstimulated CD8+ T cells sorted from spleen or lymph node cells, obtained before intestinal transplant. The receptors were sampled from a human donor who received an intestinal transplant.

J is TRBJ2-1 and V is TRBV5-4, with 9 bases that match TRBD1. Germline CDR1 is SGHNT and CDR2 is YYREEE (reference sequence). With V trimmed by 5 bases and J by 3 bases, 3 bases remained unmatched. This CDR3 region has 14 residues. CDR3 DNA: TGTGCCAGCAGTCCGACAGGGGGCTACAATGAGCAGTTCTTC. Translation gives CASSPTGGYNEQFF.

The CDR3 DNA sequence: TGTGCCAGTACCCCCGGAGGGGGGGCTGCCTGGGAGCTGTTTTTT. Its protein product is CASTPGGGAAWELFF. The chain is built from TRBV19 and TRBJ2-2; maybe TRBD2 (7 bases). Trimming took 7 bases from V and 9 from J, leaving 21 bases between them. The CDR3 has 15 amino acids. CDR1 is LNHDA, CDR2 SQIVND, per germline (reference sequence).

In regard to this clone: Other DNA sequences in this sample translate to the same CDR3. The CDR3 nucleotides are TGCGCCAGCAGCCAAGGGGAGGGACATCTAGCCAAAAACATTCAGTACTTC. It yields the protein CASSQGEGHLAKNIQYF. The J gene is TRBJ2-4, the V gene TRBV4-1; the D gene is possibly TRBD2 (7 bases). CDR3 length: 17 residues. CDR1 MGHRA and CDR2 YSYEKL come from the germline V gene. V was trimmed by 1 base and J by 0 bases, leaving 13 bases between them.

The chain employs TRBV9 and TRBJ2-2, with TRBD2 identical over 8 bases. V gave up 2 bases and J gave up 6 bases; unmatched junction bases: 3. The germline V gene has CDR1 SGDLS and CDR2 YYNGEE. This CDR3 comprises 14 residues. The CDR3 here is CASSVGGAAGELFF. For the CDR3, the DNA is TGTGCCAGCAGCGTCGGGGGGGCCGCCGGGGAGCTGTTTTTT.

The genes are TRBV4-1 and TRBJ2-3, with TRBD2 matching over 9 bases. The CDR3 totals 17 residues. Trimming removed 1 base from V and 2 bases from J; junction bases left unmatched: 7. CDR1 and CDR2 (germline): MGHRA, YSYEKL. CDR3 in amino acids: CASSQVETSGPTDTQYF. CDR3 nucleotides: TGCGCCAGCAGCCAAGTGGAGACTAGCGGACCCACAGATACGCAGTATTTT.

The genes are TRBV13 and TRBJ2-7; possibly TRBD1 for D (5 bases). Between the trimmed V and J ends, which lost 2 bases and 5 bases, there was a span of 16 bases. The germline CDR1 and CDR2 sequences are PRHDT and FYEKMQ (reference sequence). The CDR3 runs 15 residues. The CDR3 region is CASSLWGGDVHEQYF. The CDR3 DNA sequence: TGTGCCAGCAGCTTATGGGGCGGTGACGTCCACGAGCAGTACTTC. Using reference TRBV13 and TRBJ2-7 for the parts outside the CDR3, the full variable domain is AAGVIQSPRHLIKEKRETATLKCYPIPRHDTVYWYQQGPGQDPQFLISFYEKMQSDKGSIPDRFSAQQFSDYHSELNMSSLELGDSALYFCASSLWGGDVHEQYFGPGTRLTVT.

The V gene is TRBV2, the J gene TRBJ2-1; 8 bases align to TRBD2. Per germline, CDR1 SNHLY and CDR2 FYNNEI. V gave up 3 bases and J gave up 4 bases; unmatched junction bases: 5. The CDR3 spans 15 residues. The CDR3 sequence is CASSDNGGAYNEQFF. DNA of the CDR3: TGTGCCAGCAGTGACAACGGGGGGGCTTACAATGAGCAGTTCTTC.

This chain connects TRBV11-2 to TRBJ1-6, with a tentative D call TRBD1 (6 bases). CDR3 length: 13 residues. From germline, CDR1 is SGHAT and CDR2 FQNNGV. V lost 3 bases and J lost 9, with 9 bases in between. The CDR3 coding sequence is TGTGCCAGCAGCTTGGGGGCGGCTTCACCCCTCCACTTT. This codes for CASSLGAASPLHF.

The chain uses TRBV19 and TRBJ2-7, with a tentative D call TRBD2 (7 bases). This CDR3 has 12 amino acids. Germline CDR1 and CDR2: LNHDA and SQIVND (reference sequence). V dropped 5 bases and J dropped 4 bases, with 9 bases sitting between them. CDR3 bases: TGTGCCAGTAGTGAGGGGGGGTACGAGCAGTACTTC. Translated: CASSEGGYEQYF.

The chain combines TRBV5-6 with TRBJ2-1; 11 bases are shared with TRBD2. The germline CDR1 and CDR2 sequences are SGHDT and YYEEEE. The J segment lost 4 bases and the V segment lost 2 bases, leaving 5 bases of the junction unmatched. This CDR3 is 16 amino acids long. This CDR3 reads CASSFQTSGAYNEQFF. CDR3 in DNA: TGTGCCAGCAGCTTCCAGACTAGCGGGGCTTACAATGAGCAGTTCTTC.

The chain combines TRBV29-1 with TRBJ2-5, with a tentative D call TRBD2 (5 bases). The germline V and J ends were trimmed by 3 bases and 7 bases, with 12 bases remaining between them. Germline CDR1 reads SQVTM; CDR2 reads ANQGSEA. The CDR3 is made up of 12 amino acids. CDR3 nucleotide sequence: TGCAGCGTTGATCAGGAGGACGGGACCCAGTACTTC. Residues: CSVDQEDGTQYF.

V and J are TRBV16 and TRBJ2-3; unclear D gene. Germline V CDR1 and CDR2: KGHSY, FQNENV. There are 14 residues in the CDR3. V shed 0 bases and J shed 0 bases, with 4 bases lying between them. CDR3: CASSQSTSTDTQYF. CDR3 sequence (DNA): TGTGCCAGCAGCCAATCGACTAGCACAGATACGCAGTATTTT.

This clone was picked up a small number of times. The chain employs TRBV7-9 and TRBJ2-7, with TRBD2 matching over 11 bases. Germline CDR1 is SEHNR and CDR2 is FQNEAQ (reference sequence). This CDR3 contains 13 residues. V lost 3 bases and J lost 7; bases outside the gene matches: 2. In DNA, the CDR3 is TGTGCCAGCAGCTTTCCTAGCGGGGGGGAGCAGTACTTC. Translated, it gives CASSFPSGGEQYF.

V usage is TRBV27 and J usage is TRBJ2-7, with unresolved D. Germline assignment: CDR1 MNHEY and CDR2 SMNVEV (reference sequence). This CDR3 comprises 14 residues. Trimming removed 0 bases from V and 0 bases from J, with 6 bases in between. Here the CDR3 DNA reads TGTGCCAGCAGTTTATCTCTCAGCTCCTACGAGCAGTACTTC. This codes for CASSLSLSSYEQYF.